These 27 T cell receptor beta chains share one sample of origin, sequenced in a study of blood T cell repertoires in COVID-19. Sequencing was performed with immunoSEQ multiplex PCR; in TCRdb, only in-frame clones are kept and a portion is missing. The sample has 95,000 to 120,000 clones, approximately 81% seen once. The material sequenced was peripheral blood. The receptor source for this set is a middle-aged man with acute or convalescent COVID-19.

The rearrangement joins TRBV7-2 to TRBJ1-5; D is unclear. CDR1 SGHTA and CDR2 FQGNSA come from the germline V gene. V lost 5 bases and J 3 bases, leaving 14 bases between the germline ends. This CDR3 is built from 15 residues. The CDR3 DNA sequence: TGTGCCAGCAGCCCAGGCTTGGTGGCCAATCAGCCCCAGCATTTT. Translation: CASSPGLVANQPQHF.

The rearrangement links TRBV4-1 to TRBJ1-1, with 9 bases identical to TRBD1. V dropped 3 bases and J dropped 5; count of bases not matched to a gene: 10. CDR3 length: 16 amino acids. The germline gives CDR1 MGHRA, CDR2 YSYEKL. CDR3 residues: CASSQLGDRGTTEAFF. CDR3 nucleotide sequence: TGCGCCAGCAGCCAGCTGGGTGACAGGGGGACTACTGAAGCTTTCTTT.

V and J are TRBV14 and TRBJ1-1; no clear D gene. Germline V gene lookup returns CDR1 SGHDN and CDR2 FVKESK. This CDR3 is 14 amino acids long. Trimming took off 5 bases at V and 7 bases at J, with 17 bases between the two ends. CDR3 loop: CASSYRVSFGEAFF. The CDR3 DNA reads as TGTGCCAGCAGCTATCGGGTCTCATTCGGTGAAGCTTTCTTT.

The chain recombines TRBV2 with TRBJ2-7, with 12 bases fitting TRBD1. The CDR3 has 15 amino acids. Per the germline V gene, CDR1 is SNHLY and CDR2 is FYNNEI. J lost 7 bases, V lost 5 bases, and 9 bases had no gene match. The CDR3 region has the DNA TGTGCCAGCAGTTTCCAGGGACAGGGGGCTCGGGAGCAGTACTTC. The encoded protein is CASSFQGQGAREQYF.

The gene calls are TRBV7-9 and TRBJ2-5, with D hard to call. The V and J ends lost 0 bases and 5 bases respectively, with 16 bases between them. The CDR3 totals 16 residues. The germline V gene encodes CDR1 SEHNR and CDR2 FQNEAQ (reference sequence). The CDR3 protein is CASSLAPAGAEETQYF. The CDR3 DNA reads TGTGCCAGCAGCTTAGCCCCCGCTGGTGCGGAGGAGACCCAGTACTTC.

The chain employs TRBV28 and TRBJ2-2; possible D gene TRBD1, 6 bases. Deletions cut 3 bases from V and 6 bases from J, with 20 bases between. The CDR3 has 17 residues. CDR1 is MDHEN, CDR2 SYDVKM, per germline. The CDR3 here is CASSLVRGGHYAGELFF. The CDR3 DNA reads TGTGCCAGCAGTTTGGTACGTGGGGGCCATTATGCCGGGGAGCTGTTTTTT.

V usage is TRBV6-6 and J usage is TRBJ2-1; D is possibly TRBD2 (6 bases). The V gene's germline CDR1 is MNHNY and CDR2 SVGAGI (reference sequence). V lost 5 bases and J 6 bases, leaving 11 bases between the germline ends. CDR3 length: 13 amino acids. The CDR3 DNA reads TGTGCCAGCAGTGGGGCGACTAGCAATGAGCAGTTCTTC. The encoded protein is CASSGATSNEQFF.

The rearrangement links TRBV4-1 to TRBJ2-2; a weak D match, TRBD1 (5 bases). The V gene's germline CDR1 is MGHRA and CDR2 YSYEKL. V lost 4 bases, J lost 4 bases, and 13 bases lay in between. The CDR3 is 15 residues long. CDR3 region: CASSPRQTFTGELFF. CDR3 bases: TGCGCCAGCAGCCCCCGACAGACTTTCACCGGGGAGCTGTTTTTT.

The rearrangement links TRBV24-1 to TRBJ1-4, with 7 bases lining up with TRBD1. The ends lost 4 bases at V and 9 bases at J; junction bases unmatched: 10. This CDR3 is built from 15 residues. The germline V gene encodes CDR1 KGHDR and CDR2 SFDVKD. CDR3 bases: TGTGCCACCAGTGACTCGCAGGGGGACGGGAAAAAACTGTTTTTT. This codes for CATSDSQGDGKKLFF.

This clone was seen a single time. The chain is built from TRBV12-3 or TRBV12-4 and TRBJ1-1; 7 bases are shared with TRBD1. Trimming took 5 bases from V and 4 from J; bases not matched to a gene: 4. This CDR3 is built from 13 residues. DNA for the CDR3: TGTGCCAGCAGTCCCACAGGGGTCACTGAAGCTTTCTTT. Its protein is CASSPTGVTEAFF.

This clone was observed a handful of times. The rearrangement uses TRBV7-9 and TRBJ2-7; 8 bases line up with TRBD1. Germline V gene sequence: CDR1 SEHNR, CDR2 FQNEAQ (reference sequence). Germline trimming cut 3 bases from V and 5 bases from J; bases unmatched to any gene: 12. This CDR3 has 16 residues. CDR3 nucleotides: TGTGCCAGCAGCTTCCTCGGGGGCAGGGGGCCAAACGAGCAGTACTTC. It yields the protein CASSFLGGRGPNEQYF.

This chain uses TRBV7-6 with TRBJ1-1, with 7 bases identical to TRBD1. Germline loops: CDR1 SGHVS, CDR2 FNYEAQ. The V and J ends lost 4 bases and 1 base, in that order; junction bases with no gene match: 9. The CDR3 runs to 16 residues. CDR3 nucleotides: TGTGCCAGCAGCTCTGGACAGGTTCTCCAGAACACTGAAGCTTTCTTT. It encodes CASSSGQVLQNTEAFF. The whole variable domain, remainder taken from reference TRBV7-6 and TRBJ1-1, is GAGVSQSPRYKVTKRGQDVALRCDPISGHVSLYWYRQALGQGPEFLTYFNYEAQQDKSGLPNDRFSAERPEGSISTLTIQRTEQRDSAMYRCASSSGQVLQNTEAFFGQGTRLTVV.

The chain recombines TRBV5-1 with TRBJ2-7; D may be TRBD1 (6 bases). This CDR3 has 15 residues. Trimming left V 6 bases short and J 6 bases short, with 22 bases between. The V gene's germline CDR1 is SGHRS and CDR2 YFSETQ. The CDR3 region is CASTTGNRDAGEQYF. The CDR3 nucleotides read TGCGCCAGCACCACGGGGAACAGGGATGCGGGCGAGCAGTACTTC.

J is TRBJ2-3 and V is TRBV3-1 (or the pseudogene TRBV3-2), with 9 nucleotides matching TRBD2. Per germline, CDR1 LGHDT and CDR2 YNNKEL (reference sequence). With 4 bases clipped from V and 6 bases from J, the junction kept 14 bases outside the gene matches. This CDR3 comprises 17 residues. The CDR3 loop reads CASSPLYVAGGNDTQYF. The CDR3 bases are TGTGCCAGCAGCCCTCTATATGTGGCGGGGGGGAACGATACGCAGTATTTT.

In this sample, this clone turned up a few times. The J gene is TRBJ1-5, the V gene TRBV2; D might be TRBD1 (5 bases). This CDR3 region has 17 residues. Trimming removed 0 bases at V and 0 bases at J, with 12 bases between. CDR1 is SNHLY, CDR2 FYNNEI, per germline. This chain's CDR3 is CASSEALGPPSNQPQHF. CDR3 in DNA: TGTGCCAGCAGTGAAGCGCTGGGGCCCCCTAGCAATCAGCCCCAGCATTTT.

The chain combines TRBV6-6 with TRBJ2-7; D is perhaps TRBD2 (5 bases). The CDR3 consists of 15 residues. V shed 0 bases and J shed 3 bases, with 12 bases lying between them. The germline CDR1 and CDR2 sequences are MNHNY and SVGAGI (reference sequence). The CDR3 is CASSYSVGTSYEQYF. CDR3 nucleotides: TGTGCCAGCAGTTACTCGGTTGGTACTAGCTACGAGCAGTACTTC.

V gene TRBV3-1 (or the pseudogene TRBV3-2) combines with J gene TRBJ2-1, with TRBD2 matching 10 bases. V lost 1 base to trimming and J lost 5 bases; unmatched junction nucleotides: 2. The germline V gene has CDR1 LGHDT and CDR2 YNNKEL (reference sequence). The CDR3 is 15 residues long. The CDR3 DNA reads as TGTGCCAGCAGCCAAGGTACTAGCGGGGACAATGAGCAGTTCTTC. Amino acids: CASSQGTSGDNEQFF.

The CDR3 is CATSREKGGNRGPNYGYTF. The CDR3 DNA is TGTGCCACCAGCAGAGAGAAGGGGGGAAACAGGGGACCTAACTATGGCTACACCTTC. This chain joins TRBV15 and TRBJ1-2; 7 nucleotides agree with TRBD1. The CDR3 consists of 19 residues. Germline V lookup: CDR1 LNHNV, CDR2 YYDKDF (reference sequence). The junction had 13 bases not matched to a gene; V was cut back by 0 bases and J by 0 bases.

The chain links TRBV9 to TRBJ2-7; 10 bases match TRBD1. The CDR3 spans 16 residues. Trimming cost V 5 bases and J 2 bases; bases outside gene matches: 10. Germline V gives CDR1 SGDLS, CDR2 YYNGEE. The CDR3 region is CASRTLPGTGAYEQYF. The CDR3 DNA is TGTGCCAGCAGAACTTTACCCGGGACAGGGGCCTACGAGCAGTACTTC.

This CDR3 is CASSSILSGNTIYF. CDR3 DNA sequence: TGTGCCAGCAGCTCTATCCTCTCCGGAAACACCATATATTTT. This sequence joins TRBV7-8 and TRBJ1-3; D is uncertain. The CDR3 totals 14 residues. With 4 bases removed from V and 4 bases from J, the gap between germline ends came to 11 bases. CDR1 and CDR2 (germline): SGHVS, FQNEAQ.

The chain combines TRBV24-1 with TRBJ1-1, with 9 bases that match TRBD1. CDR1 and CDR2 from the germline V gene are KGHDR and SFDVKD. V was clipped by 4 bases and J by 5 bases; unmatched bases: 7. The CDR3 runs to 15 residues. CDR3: CATSDRTGGGTEAFF. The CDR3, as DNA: TGTGCCACCAGTGACAGAACAGGGGGCGGGACTGAAGCTTTCTTT.

The CDR3 sequence: CASSSVTGSYEQYF. As DNA, the CDR3 is TGTGCCAGCAGTTCCGTGACCGGGTCCTACGAGCAGTACTTC. The chain carries TRBV27 and TRBJ2-7, with unresolved D. The V gene lost 4 bases and the J gene lost 1 base, with 11 bases spanning the gap. The germline gives CDR1 MNHEY, CDR2 SMNVEV (reference sequence). The CDR3 extends over 14 amino acids.

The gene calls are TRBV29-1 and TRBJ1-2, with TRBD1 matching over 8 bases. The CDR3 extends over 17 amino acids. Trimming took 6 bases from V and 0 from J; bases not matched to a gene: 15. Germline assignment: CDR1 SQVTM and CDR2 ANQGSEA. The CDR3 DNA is TGCAGCGTGGTCGCCGGGCAGGGGGCAGTTTCTAACTATGGCTACACCTTC. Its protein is CSVVAGQGAVSNYGYTF.

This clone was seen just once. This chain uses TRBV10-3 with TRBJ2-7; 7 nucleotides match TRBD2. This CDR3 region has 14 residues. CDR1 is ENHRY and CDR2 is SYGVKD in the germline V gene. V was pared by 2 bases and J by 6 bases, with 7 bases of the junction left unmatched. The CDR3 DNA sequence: TGTGCCATCAGTGAGGCGGTGGGGGGGAGCGAGCAGTACTTC. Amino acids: CAISEAVGGSEQYF.

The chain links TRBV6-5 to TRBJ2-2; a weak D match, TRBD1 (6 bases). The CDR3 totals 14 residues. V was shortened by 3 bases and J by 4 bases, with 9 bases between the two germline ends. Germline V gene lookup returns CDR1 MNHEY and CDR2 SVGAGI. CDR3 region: CASSYQGTTGELFF. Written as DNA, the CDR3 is TGTGCCAGCAGTTATCAGGGGACCACCGGGGAGCTGTTTTTT.

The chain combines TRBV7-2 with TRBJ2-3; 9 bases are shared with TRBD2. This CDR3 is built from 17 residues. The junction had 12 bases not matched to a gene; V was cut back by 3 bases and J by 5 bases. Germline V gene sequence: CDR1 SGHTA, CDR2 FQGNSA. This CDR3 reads CASSFRLAGAVVDTQYF. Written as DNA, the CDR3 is TGTGCCAGCAGCTTTAGGTTAGCGGGGGCGGTAGTAGATACGCAGTATTTT. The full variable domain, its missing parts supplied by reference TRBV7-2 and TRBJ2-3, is GAGVSQSPSNKVTEKGKDVELRCDPISGHTALYWYRQSLGQGLEFLIYFQGNSAPDKSGLPSDRFSAERTGGSVSTLTIQRTQQEDSAVYLCASSFRLAGAVVDTQYFGPGTRLTVL.

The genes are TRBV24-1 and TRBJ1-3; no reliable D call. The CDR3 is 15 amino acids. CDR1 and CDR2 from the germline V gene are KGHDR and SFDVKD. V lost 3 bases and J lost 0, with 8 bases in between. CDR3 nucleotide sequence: TGTGCCACCAGTGATGCAGGTAGCTCTGGAAACACCATATATTTT. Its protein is CATSDAGSSGNTIYF.